This TCR beta chain was captured in a study of blood T cells in healthy people across ages. The study, taken as a whole, reports: Measured against age, TCR beta diversity per million T cells decreased in a roughly linear manner.

Germline CDR1 and CDR2: DFQATT and SNEGSKA (reference sequence). The CDR3 extends over 14 amino acids. Primed by a sample-barcoded 5' primer and a J-beta primer mix, a second PCR proceeded for about 6 to 11 cycles. Tags on each cDNA molecule came from a template-switch adaptor with 12 random nucleotides. Each sample yielded at least 3 million CDR3-containing paired-end reads. TCRdb called the 5' RACE reads again in MiXCR, with one record for every CDR3 protein. Of about 1,800,000 distinct CDR3 sequences in the sample, roughly 27% were seen once. Worth noting for this clonotype: Its antigen remains unidentified. Relative to the germline gene, one junction end is altered; a read error may explain this.

Sequencing used blood. J is TRBJ1-2 and V is TRBV20-1; perhaps TRBD1 as D (5 bases). This receptor was taken from a woman aged 30 to 39 in good health. The CDR3, as DNA: TGCAGCGCTACTGCGGGGACGCAAGAATATGGCTACACCTTC. Its translation is CSATAGTQEYGYTF.